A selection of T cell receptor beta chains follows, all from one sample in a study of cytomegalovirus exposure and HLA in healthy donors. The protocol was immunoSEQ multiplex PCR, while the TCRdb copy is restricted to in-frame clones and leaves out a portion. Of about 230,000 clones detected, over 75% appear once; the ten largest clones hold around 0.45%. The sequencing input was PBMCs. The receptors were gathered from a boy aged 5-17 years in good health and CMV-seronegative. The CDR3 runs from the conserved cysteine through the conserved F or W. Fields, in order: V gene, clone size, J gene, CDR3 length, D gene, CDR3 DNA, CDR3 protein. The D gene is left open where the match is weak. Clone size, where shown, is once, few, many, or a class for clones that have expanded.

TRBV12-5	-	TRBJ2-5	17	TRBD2	TGTGCTAGTGGTTTCTCTCATAGCGGGGGAAACCAAGAGACCCAGTACTTC	CASGFSHSGGNQETQYF
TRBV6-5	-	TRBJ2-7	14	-	TGTGCCAGCAGTTACCGGGGACAAGCATACGAGCAGTACTTC	CASSYRGQAYEQYF
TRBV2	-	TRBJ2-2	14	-	TGTGCCAGCACTAGACTAGTTTCCACCGGGGAGCTGTTTTTT	CASTRLVSTGELFF
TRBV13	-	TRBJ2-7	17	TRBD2	TGTGCCAGCAGCTTAGGCCCCCGACTAGCGGGGCACTACGAGCAGTACTTC	CASSLGPRLAGHYEQYF
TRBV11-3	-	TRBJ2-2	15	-	TGTGCCAGCAGCTTAGTTGCCGGGAGTAGCGGGGAGCTGTTTTTT	CASSLVAGSSGELFF
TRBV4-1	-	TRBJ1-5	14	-	TGCGCCAGCAGCCCCGCCGGGGGCAATCAGCCCCAGCATTTT	CASSPAGGNQPQHF
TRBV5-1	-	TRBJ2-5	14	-	TGCGCCAGCAGCTTATCCGGGACACAAGAGACCCAGTACTTC	CASSLSGTQETQYF
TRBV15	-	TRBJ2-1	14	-	TGTGCCACCAGCAGAGATCTCAGTAGCGATGAGCAGTTCTTC	CATSRDLSSDEQFF
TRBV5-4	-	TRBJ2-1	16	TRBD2	TGTGCCAGCAGCCCATTGGGACTAGCCTCCTACAATGAGCAGTTCTTC	CASSPLGLASYNEQFF
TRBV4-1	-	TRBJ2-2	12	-	TGCGCCAGCAGCCAAAGGGGTGGGGAGCTGTTTTTT	CASSQRGGELFF
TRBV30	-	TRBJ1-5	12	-	TGTGCCTGGGCTTTTACTAATCAGCCCCAGCATTTT	CAWAFTNQPQHF
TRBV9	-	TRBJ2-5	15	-	TGTGCCAGCATCTTTAGGAGCGGGCTACAAGAGACCCAGTACTTC	CASIFRSGLQETQYF
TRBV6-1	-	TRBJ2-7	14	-	TGTGCCAGCAGTGAAGGTGTTAGCTTCCACGAGCAGTACTTC	CASSEGVSFHEQYF
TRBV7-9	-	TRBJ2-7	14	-	TGTGCCAGCAGCTTAGTTCCAGACTCCTACGAGCAGTACTTC	CASSLVPDSYEQYF
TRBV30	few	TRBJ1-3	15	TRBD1	TGTGCCTGGAGTACTGGACAGGGAAGGGGAAACACCATATATTTT	CAWSTGQGRGNTIYF
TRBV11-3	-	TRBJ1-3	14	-	TGTGCCAGCAGCTTTTACGGGTCTGGAAACACCATATATTTT	CASSFYGSGNTIYF
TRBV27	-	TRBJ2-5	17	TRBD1	TGTGCCAGCAGTTCCCGGGACAGGGGAGCGGTAGGGCAGACCCAGTACTTC	CASSSRDRGAVGQTQYF
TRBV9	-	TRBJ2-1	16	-	TGTGCCAGCAGCCCGGAACCGGGGAGCTCCTACAATGAGCAGTTCTTC	CASSPEPGSSYNEQFF
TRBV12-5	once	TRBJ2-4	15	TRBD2	TGTGCTAGTGGTTTGGTAAGGAGCGGGGGTAACATTCAGTACTTC	CASGLVRSGGNIQYF
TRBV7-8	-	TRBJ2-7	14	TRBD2	TGTGCCAGCAGCGCGGGGCTAGCGGGTTACGAGCAGTACTTC	CASSAGLAGYEQYF
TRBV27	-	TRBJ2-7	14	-	TGTGCCAGCAGTTTATCGGCAGGGGACCCCGAGCAGTACTTC	CASSLSAGDPEQYF
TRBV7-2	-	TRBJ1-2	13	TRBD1	TGTGCCAGCAGCCTAGGACAGGGCTATGGCTACACCTTC	CASSLGQGYGYTF
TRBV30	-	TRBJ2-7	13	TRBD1	TGTGCCTGGGAGGACAGGCCCTACGCCGAGCAGTACTTC	CAWEDRPYAEQYF
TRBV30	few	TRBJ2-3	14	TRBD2	TGTGCCTGGGGGCTAGCGGGGATTGCAGATACGCAGTATTTT	CAWGLAGIADTQYF
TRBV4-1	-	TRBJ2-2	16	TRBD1	TGCGCCAGCAGCCCCCGACAGGGTTCGAACACCGGGGAGCTGTTTTTT	CASSPRQGSNTGELFF
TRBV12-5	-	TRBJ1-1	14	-	TGTGCTAGTGGTTTGCCCGGCGGGGGCACTGAAGCTTTCTTT	CASGLPGGGTEAFF
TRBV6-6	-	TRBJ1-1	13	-	TGTGCCAGCAGCTCATGGGGGGGGACTGAAGCTTTCTTT	CASSSWGGTEAFF
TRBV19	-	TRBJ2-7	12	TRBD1	TGTGCCAGTAGGCATACAGGGGGCGAGCAGTACTTC	CASRHTGGEQYF
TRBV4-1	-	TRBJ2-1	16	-	TGCGCCAGCAGCCAAGCTCCGACAGACAGCTACAATGAGCAGTTCTTC	CASSQAPTDSYNEQFF
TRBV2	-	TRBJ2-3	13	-	TGTGCCAGCAGTGCGACAGACACAGATACGCAGTATTTT	CASSATDTDTQYF
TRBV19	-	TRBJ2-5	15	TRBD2	TGTGCCAGTAGTTCTAGCGGGGGGGCCGGGGAGACCCAGTACTTC	CASSSSGGAGETQYF
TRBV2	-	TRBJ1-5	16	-	TGTGCCAGCAGTGCCGAGGCCACCCTAAGCAATCAGCCCCAGCATTTT	CASSAEATLSNQPQHF
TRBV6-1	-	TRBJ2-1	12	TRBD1	TGTGCCAGCAGACAGGGGATTAATGAGCAGTTCTTC	CASRQGINEQFF
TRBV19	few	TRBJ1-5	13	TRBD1	TGTGCCACTCTACAGGGGGCAGGTCAGCCCCAGCATTTT	CATLQGAGQPQHF
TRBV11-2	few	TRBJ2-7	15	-	TGTGCCAGCAGCCCCCGGGTCTCCGGCTCCTACGAGCAGTACTTC	CASSPRVSGSYEQYF